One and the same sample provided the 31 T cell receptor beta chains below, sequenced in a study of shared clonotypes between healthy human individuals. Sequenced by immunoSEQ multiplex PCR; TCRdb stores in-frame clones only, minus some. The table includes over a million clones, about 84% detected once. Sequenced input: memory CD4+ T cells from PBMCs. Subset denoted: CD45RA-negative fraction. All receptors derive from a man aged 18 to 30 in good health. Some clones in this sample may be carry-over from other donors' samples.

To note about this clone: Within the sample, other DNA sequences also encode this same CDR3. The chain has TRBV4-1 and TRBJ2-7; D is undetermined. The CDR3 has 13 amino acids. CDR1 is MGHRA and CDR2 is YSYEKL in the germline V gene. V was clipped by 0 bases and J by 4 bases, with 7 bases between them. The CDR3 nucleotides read TGCGCCAGCAGCCAAGATCGTGCGTACGAGCAGTACTTC. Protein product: CASSQDRAYEQYF.

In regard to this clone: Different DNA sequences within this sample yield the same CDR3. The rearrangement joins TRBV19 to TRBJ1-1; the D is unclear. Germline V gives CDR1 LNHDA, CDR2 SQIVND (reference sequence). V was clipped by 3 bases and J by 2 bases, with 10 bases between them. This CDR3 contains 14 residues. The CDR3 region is CASSIWGTNTEAFF. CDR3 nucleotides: TGTGCCAGTAGTATTTGGGGTACTAACACTGAAGCTTTCTTT.

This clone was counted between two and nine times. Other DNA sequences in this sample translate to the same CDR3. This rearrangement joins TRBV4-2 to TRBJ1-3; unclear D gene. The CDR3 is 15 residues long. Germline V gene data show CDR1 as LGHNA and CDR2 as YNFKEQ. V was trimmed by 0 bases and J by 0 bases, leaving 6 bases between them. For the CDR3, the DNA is TGTGCCAGCAGCCAAGAAAGGACCTCTGGAAACACCATATATTTT. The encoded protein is CASSQERTSGNTIYF.

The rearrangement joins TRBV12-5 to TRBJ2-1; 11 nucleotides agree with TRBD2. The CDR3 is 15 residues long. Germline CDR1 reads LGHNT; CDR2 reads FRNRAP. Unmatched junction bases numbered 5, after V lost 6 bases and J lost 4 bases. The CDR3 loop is CASGPGTSGYNEQFF. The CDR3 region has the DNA TGTGCTAGTGGCCCCGGGACTAGCGGTTACAATGAGCAGTTCTTC.

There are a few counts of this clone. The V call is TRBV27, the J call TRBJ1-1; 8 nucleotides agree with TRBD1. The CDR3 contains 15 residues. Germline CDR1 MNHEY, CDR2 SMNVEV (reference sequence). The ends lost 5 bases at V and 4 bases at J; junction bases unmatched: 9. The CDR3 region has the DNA TGTGCCAGCAGTCCGATTCGGACAGGGCTCACTGAAGCTTTCTTT. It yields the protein CASSPIRTGLTEAFF.

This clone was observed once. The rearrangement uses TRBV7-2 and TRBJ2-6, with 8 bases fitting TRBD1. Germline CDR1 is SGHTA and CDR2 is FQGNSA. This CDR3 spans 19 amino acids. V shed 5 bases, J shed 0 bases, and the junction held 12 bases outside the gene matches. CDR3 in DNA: TGTGCCAGCAGCCCCCGGACAGGGTTCCTCGTCTCTGGGGCCAACGTCCTGACTTTC. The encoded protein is CASSPRTGFLVSGANVLTF.

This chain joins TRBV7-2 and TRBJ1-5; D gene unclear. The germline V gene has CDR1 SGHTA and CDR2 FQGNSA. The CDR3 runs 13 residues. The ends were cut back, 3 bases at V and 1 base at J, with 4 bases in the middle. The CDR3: CASSFSSNQPQHF. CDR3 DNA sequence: TGTGCCAGCAGCTTTTCCAGCAATCAGCCCCAGCATTTT.

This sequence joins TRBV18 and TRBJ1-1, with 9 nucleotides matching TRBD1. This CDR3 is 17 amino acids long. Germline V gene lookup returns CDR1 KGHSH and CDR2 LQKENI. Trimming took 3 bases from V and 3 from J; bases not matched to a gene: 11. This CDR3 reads CASSPRLDRGGDTEAFF. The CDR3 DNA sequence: TGTGCCAGCTCACCTCGTCTGGACAGGGGTGGGGACACTGAAGCTTTCTTT. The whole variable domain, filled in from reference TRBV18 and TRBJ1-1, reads NAGVMQNPRHLVRRRGQEARLRCSPMKGHSHVYWYRQLPEEGLKFMVYLQKENIIDESGMPKERFSAEFPKEGPSILRIQQVVRGDSAAYFCASSPRLDRGGDTEAFFGQGTRLTVV.

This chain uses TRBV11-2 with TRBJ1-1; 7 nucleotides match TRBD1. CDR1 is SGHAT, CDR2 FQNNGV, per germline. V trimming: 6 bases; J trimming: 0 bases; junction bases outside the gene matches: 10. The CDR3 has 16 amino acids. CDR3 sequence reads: CASRPWGQGVNTEAFF. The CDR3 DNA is TGTGCCAGCAGGCCCTGGGGGCAGGGGGTGAACACTGAAGCTTTCTTT.

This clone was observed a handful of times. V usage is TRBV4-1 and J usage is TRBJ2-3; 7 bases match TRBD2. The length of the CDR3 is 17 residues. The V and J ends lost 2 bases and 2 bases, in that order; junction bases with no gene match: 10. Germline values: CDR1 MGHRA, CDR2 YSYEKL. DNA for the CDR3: TGCGCCAGCAGCCAACTTGTAGCGGGCACGGTCACAGATACGCAGTATTTT. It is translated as CASSQLVAGTVTDTQYF.

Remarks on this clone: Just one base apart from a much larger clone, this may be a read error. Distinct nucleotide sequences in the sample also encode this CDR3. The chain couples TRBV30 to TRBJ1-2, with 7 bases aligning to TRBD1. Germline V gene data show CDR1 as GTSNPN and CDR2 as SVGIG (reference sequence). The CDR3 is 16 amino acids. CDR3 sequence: CAWSVNPQGTHYGYTF. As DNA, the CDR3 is TGCGCCTGGAGTGTCAACCCACAGGGGACTCACTATGGCTACACCTTC.

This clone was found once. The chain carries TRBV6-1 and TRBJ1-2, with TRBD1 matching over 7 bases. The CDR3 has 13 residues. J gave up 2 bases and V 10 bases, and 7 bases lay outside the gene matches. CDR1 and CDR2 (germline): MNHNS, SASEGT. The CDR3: CATTGTANYGYTF. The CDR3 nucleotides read TGTGCCACAACCGGGACAGCCAACTATGGCTACACCTTC.

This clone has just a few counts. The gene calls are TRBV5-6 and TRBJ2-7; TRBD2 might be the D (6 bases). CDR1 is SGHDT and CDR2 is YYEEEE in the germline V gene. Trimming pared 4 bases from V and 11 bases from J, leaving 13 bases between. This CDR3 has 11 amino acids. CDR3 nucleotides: TGTGCCAGCAGCCTAGGACTATCGGAGTACTTC. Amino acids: CASSLGLSEYF.

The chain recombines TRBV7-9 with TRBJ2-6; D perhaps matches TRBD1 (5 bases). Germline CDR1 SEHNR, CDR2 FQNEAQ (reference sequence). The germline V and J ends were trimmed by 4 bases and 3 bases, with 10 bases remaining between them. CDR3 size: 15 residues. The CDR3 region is CASSSPGLGANVLTF. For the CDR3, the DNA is TGTGCCAGCAGCTCCCCAGGGCTTGGGGCCAACGTCCTGACTTTC.

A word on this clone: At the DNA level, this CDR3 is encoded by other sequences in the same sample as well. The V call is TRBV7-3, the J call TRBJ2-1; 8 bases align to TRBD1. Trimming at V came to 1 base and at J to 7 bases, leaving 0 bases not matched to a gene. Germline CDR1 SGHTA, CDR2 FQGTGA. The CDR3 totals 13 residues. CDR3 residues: CASSLNRGNEQFF. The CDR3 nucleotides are TGTGCCAGCAGCTTAAACAGGGGGAATGAGCAGTTCTTC.

CDR3 protein: CASSEASPALGSPLHF. Here the CDR3 DNA reads TGTGCCAGCAGTGAAGCTTCTCCTGCGTTGGGCTCACCCCTCCACTTT. This chain uses TRBV6-1 with TRBJ1-6; D not certain. The CDR3 contains 16 residues. Germline CDR1 reads MNHNS; CDR2 reads SASEGT. The ends were cut back, 0 bases at V and 10 bases at J, with 16 bases in the middle.

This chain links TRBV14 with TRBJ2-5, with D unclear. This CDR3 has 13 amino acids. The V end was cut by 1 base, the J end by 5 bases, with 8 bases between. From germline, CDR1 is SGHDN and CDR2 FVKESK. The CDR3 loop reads CASSQGMGETQYF. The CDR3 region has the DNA TGTGCCAGCAGCCAAGGGATGGGTGAGACCCAGTACTTC.

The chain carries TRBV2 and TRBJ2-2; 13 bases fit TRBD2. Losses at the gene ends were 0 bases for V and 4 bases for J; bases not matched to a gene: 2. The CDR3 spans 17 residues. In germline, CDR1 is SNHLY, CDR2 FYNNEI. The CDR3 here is CASSEAGLAGTTGELFF. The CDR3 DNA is TGTGCCAGCAGTGAAGCGGGACTAGCGGGAACCACCGGGGAGCTGTTTTTT.

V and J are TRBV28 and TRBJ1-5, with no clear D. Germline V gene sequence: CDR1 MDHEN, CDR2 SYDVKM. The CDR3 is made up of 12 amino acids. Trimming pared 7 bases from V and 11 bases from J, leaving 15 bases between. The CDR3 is CASTPEIGAQHF. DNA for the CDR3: TGTGCCAGCACCCCAGAGATTGGGGCCCAGCATTTT.

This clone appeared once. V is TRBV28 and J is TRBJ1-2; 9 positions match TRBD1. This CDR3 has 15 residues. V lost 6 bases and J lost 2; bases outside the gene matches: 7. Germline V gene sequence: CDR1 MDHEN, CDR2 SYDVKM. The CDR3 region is CASSTRDRANYGYTF. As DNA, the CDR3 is TGTGCCAGCAGCACCCGGGACAGGGCAAACTATGGCTACACCTTC.

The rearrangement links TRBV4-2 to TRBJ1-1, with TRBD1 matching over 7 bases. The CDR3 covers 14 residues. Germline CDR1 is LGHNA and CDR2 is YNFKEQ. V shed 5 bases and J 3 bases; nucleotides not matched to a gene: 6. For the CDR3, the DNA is TGTGCCAGCAGCTCGCTGCAGGGGGACACTGAAGCTTTCTTT. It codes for CASSSLQGDTEAFF.

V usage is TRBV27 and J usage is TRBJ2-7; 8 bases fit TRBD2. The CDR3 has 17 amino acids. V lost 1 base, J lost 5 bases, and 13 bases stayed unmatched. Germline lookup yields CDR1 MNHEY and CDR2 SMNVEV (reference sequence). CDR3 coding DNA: TGTGCCAGCAGTTTATACGCAGCGGGAGCCCCCTTGGACGAGCAGTACTTC. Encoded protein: CASSLYAAGAPLDEQYF.

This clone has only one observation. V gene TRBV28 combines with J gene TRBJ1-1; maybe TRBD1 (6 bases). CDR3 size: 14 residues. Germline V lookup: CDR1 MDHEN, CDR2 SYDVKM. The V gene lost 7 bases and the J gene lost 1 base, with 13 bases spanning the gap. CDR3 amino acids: CASNKQGGNTEAFF. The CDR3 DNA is TGTGCCAGCAATAAACAGGGCGGGAACACTGAAGCTTTCTTT. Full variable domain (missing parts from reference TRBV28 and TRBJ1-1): DVKVTQSSRYLVKRTGEKVFLECVQDMDHENMFWYRQDPGLGLRLIYFSYDVKMKEKGDIPEGYSVSREKKERFSLILESASTNQTSMYLCASNKQGGNTEAFFGQGTRLTVV.

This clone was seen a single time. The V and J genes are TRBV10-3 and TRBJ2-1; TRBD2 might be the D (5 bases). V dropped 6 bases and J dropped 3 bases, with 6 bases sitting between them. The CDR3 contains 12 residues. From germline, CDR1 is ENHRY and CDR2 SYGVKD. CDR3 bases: TGTGCCATCAGGGACTTCTACAATGAGCAGTTCTTC. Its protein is CAIRDFYNEQFF.

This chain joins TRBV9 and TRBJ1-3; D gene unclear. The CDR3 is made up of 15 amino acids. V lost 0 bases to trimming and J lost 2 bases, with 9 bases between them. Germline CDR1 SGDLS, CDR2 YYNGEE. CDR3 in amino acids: CASSVDPAPGNTIYF. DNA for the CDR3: TGTGCCAGCAGCGTAGATCCGGCCCCTGGAAACACCATATATTTT.

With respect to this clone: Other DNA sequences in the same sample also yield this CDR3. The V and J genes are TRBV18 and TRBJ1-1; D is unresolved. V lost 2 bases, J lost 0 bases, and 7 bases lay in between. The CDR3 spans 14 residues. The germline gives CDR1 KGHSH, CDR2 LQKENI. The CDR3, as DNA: TGTGCCAGCTCACCAGCAGGAATGAACACTGAAGCTTTCTTT. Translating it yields CASSPAGMNTEAFF.

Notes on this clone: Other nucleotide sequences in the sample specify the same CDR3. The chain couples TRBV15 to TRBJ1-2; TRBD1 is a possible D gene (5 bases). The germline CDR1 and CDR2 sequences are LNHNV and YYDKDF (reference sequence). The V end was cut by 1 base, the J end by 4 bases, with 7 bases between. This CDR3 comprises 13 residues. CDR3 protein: CATSRGGGYGYTF. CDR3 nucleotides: TGTGCCACCAGCAGAGGGGGGGGCTATGGCTACACCTTC.

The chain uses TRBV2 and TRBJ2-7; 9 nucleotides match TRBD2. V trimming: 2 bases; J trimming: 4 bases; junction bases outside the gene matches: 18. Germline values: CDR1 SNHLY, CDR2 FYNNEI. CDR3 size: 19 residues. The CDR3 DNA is TGTGCCAGCAGTGAACGGAGGTTAGCGGGAGAACGACGGCGATACGAGCAGTACTTC. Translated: CASSERRLAGERRRYEQYF.

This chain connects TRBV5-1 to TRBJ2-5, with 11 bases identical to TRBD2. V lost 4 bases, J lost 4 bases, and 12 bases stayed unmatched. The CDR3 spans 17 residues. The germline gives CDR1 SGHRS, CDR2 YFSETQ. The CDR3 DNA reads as TGCGCCAGCAGCCCTCCCGTGCTAGCGGGAGGAGGAGAGACCCAGTACTTC. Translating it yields CASSPPVLAGGGETQYF.

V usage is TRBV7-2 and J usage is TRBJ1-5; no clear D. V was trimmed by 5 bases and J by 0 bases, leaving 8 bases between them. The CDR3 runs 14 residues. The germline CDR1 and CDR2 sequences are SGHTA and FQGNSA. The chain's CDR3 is CASSTLTSNQPQHF. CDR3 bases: TGTGCCAGCAGCACATTAACTAGCAATCAGCCCCAGCATTTT.

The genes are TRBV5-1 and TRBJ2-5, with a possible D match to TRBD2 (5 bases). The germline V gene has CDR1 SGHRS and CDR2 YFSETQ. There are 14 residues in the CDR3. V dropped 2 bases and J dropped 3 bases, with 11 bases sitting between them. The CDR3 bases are TGCGCCAGCAGCTTTCGAGGGTTTGAAGAGACCCAGTACTTC. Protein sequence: CASSFRGFEETQYF. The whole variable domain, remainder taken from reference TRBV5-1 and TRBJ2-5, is KAGVTQTPRYLIKTRGQQVTLSCSPISGHRSVSWYQQTPGQGLQFLFEYFSETQRNKGNFPGRFSGRQFSNSRSEMNVSTLELGDSALYLCASSFRGFEETQYFGPGTRLLVL.